One sample yielded the 23 T cell receptor beta chains listed below, sequenced in a study of shared T cell receptors in the human thymus. Libraries were prepared by immunoSEQ multiplex PCR; TCRdb keeps only in-frame clonotypes and omits some of them. This table holds roughly 500,000 clones, roughly 74% found once. This same sample was also part of a study on human thymus T cells.

The sample taken for sequencing was thymocytes. The source of these receptors is a boy in the first two years of life with a congenital heart defect.

The chain links TRBV11-3 to TRBJ2-5; 10 bases match TRBD2. Unmatched junction bases numbered 3, after V lost 5 bases and J lost 3 bases. The V gene's germline CDR1 is SGHNT and CDR2 YENEEA. CDR3 size: 14 residues. CDR3 DNA sequence: TGTGCCAGCAGCACCGGACTAGCGGAAGAGACCCAGTACTTC. Protein: CASSTGLAEETQYF. The full variable domain, completed using reference TRBV11-3 and TRBJ2-5, is EAGVVQSPRYKIIEKKQPVAFWCNPISGHNTLYWYLQNLGQGPELLIRYENEEAVDDSQLPKDRFSAERLKGVDSTLKIQPAELGDSAVYLCASSTGLAEETQYFGPGTRLLVL.

The chain carries TRBV27 and TRBJ2-1; 11 bases are a match to TRBD2. The J segment lost 8 bases and the V segment lost 8 bases, leaving 11 bases of the junction unmatched. Germline V gene lookup returns CDR1 MNHEY and CDR2 SMNVEV (reference sequence). This CDR3 has 15 amino acids. Here the CDR3 reads CASGSSGRAMDEQFF. CDR3 DNA: TGTGCCAGCGGGAGTAGCGGGAGGGCCATGGATGAGCAGTTCTTC.

This sequence joins TRBV28 and TRBJ2-5; 9 bases are shared with TRBD1. This CDR3 region has 16 residues. The junction had 10 bases not matched to a gene; V was cut back by 6 bases and J by 2 bases. CDR1 is MDHEN and CDR2 is SYDVKM in the germline V gene. The CDR3 loop is CASSRPGTGSQETQYF. The CDR3 coding sequence is TGTGCCAGCAGCCGTCCTGGGACAGGGAGTCAAGAGACCCAGTACTTC.

This chain connects TRBV28 to TRBJ1-5, with 9 nucleotides matching TRBD1. CDR1 is MDHEN, CDR2 SYDVKM, per germline. V lost 5 bases to trimming and J lost 5 bases; unmatched junction nucleotides: 22. The CDR3 sequence is 20 residues long. The CDR3 nucleotides read TGTGCCAGCAGTCGTACGCCCTCCGGGACAGGGAAGAATAGTTATCAGCCCCAGCATTTT. Protein product: CASSRTPSGTGKNSYQPQHF.

The V call is TRBV18, the J call TRBJ1-2; D is uncertain. The CDR3 sequence is 16 residues long. Trimming pared 0 bases from V and 4 bases from J, leaving 15 bases between. CDR1 is KGHSH and CDR2 is LQKENI in the germline V gene. As DNA, the CDR3 is TGTGCCAGCTCACCACCGAGCGGGCCTTCGGGCTATGGCTACACCTTC. Its protein is CASSPPSGPSGYGYTF. The full variable domain, in which reference TRBV18 and TRBJ1-2 provide the parts outside the CDR3, is NAGVMQNPRHLVRRRGQEARLRCSPMKGHSHVYWYRQLPEEGLKFMVYLQKENIIDESGMPKERFSAEFPKEGPSILRIQQVVRGDSAAYFCASSPPSGPSGYGYTFGSGTRLTVV.

The chain couples TRBV7-8 to TRBJ1-1, with 9 bases identical to TRBD1. The CDR3 has 16 amino acids. J lost 6 bases, V lost 2 bases, and 10 bases had no gene match. Germline V gene lookup returns CDR1 SGHVS and CDR2 FQNEAQ. The CDR3 spells CASSLRRDRVMAEAFF. The CDR3 DNA reads TGTGCCAGCAGCTTACGGCGGGACAGGGTTATGGCTGAAGCTTTCTTT.

The V call is TRBV5-1, the J call TRBJ2-7; TRBD2 agrees at 14 bases. The V segment lost 4 bases and the J segment 0 bases; nucleotides outside the gene matches: 3. This CDR3 has 16 amino acids. The V gene's germline CDR1 is SGHRS and CDR2 YFSETQ. CDR3 sequence reads: CASSRLAGGSSYEQYF. The DNA for the CDR3 is TGCGCCAGCAGCCGACTAGCGGGAGGGTCCTCCTACGAGCAGTACTTC.

As DNA, the CDR3 is TGCGCCAGCAGCCAAGGTCCTAGCGGGGGGGTCGATGAGCAGTTCTTC. It encodes CASSQGPSGGVDEQFF. J is TRBJ2-1 and V is TRBV4-1; 12 positions match TRBD2. The J segment lost 8 bases and the V segment lost 1 base, leaving 6 bases of the junction unmatched. Germline CDR1 MGHRA, CDR2 YSYEKL. There are 16 residues in the CDR3.

This clone was seen a single time. The chain uses TRBV6-4 and TRBJ2-2; possible D gene TRBD2, 5 bases. This CDR3 spans 15 amino acids. In germline, CDR1 is MRHNA, CDR2 SNTAGT. With 10 bases removed from V and 0 bases from J, the gap between germline ends came to 15 bases. Here the CDR3 reads CATLNFSANTGELFF. CDR3 nucleotides: TGTGCCACCCTGAACTTTAGCGCGAACACCGGGGAGCTGTTTTTT.

The rearrangement joins TRBV27 to TRBJ2-3, with 8 bases aligning to TRBD2. The V segment lost 2 bases and the J segment 1 base; nucleotides outside the gene matches: 14. Germline lookup yields CDR1 MNHEY and CDR2 SMNVEV (reference sequence). The CDR3 runs to 19 residues. The CDR3 protein is CASSLHPRRAGEGTDTQYF. As DNA, the CDR3 is TGTGCCAGCAGTTTACACCCCCGACGAGCGGGAGAGGGCACAGATACGCAGTATTTT.

The V and J genes are TRBV19 and TRBJ2-7; TRBD2 agrees at 14 bases. Looked up from germline, CDR1 is LNHDA and CDR2 is SQIVND (reference sequence). The junction had 11 bases not matched to a gene; V was cut back by 5 bases and J by 5 bases. The CDR3 runs 17 residues. CDR3 nucleotides: TGTGCCAGTAGTGTAGGGGGACTAGCGGGAGTGCCCCACGAGCAGTACTTC. Translated: CASSVGGLAGVPHEQYF.

This clone has just a few counts. The chain combines TRBV18 with TRBJ2-2, with 7 nucleotides matching TRBD2. V gave up 0 bases and J gave up 0 bases; unmatched junction bases: 13. The CDR3 has 20 amino acids. In germline, CDR1 is KGHSH, CDR2 LQKENI. The CDR3 spells CASSPPRRERWGSNTGELFF. CDR3 nucleotide sequence: TGTGCCAGCTCACCACCGCGGCGGGAGCGATGGGGTTCGAACACCGGGGAGCTGTTTTTT.

The genes are TRBV6-5 and TRBJ1-1; the D gene is possibly TRBD1 (6 bases). The CDR3 covers 16 residues. In germline, CDR1 is MNHEY, CDR2 SVGAGI. V was trimmed by 0 bases and J by 1 base, leaving 12 bases between them. The CDR3, as DNA: TGTGCCAGCAGTTACTCGGACAGAAGACCGAACACTGAAGCTTTCTTT. Its translation is CASSYSDRRPNTEAFF.

The V call is TRBV28, the J call TRBJ2-7; 9 bases map to TRBD1. The CDR3 extends over 16 amino acids. The germline CDR1 and CDR2 sequences are MDHEN and SYDVKM. J gave up 3 bases and V 6 bases, and 12 bases lay outside the gene matches. The CDR3 nucleotides read TGTGCCAGCAGAACTACAGGGGGCGCGGGGCTCTACGAGCAGTACTTC. Translation gives CASRTTGGAGLYEQYF.

The J gene is TRBJ1-5, the V gene TRBV5-1; D might be TRBD1 (5 bases). The CDR3 is 21 residues long. CDR1 is SGHRS, CDR2 YFSETQ, per germline. Trimming cost V 0 bases and J 0 bases, with 25 bases left between them. CDR3: CASSLGTTGLNGAYSNQPQHF. CDR3 nucleotide sequence: TGCGCCAGCAGCTTGGGGACGACTGGCCTCAATGGGGCATATAGCAATCAGCCCCAGCATTTT.

The gene calls are TRBV4-3 and TRBJ2-5; 7 nucleotides match TRBD1. Judging by the DNA end, TRBJ2-7 fits better; the J call may be wrong. Germline V gene sequence: CDR1 LGHNA, CDR2 YSLEER. This CDR3 contains 16 residues. CDR3 bases: TGCGCCAGCAGCCAAAATCCGGGACAGAGCTCCTACGAGCAGTACTTC. Encoded protein: CASSQNPGQSSYEQYF.

The J gene is TRBJ2-7, the V gene TRBV10-3, with unresolved D. Germline V gives CDR1 ENHRY, CDR2 SYGVKD. The CDR3 is 11 residues long. Trimming cost V 3 bases and J 4 bases, with 4 bases left between them. The CDR3 DNA reads as TGTGCCATCAGTGACTCGTACGAGCAGTACTTC. It is translated as CAISDSYEQYF.

The chain couples TRBV29-1 to TRBJ1-1; a weak D match, TRBD1 (5 bases). The CDR3 runs 21 residues. Per the germline V gene, CDR1 is SQVTM and CDR2 is ANQGSEA. V shed 7 bases and J shed 1 base, with 37 bases lying between them. The CDR3 sequence: CSALRWILGPGGENPNTEAFF. CDR3 in DNA: TGCAGCGCCCTTCGCTGGATTCTGGGCCCGGGGGGTGAAAATCCGAACACTGAAGCTTTCTTT.

The chain's CDR3 is CASSLSGLVLDTQYF. The DNA of the CDR3 is TGTGCCAGCAGCTTGTCGGGATTGGTATTAGATACGCAGTATTTT. The V call is TRBV5-4, the J call TRBJ2-3, with D possibly TRBD2 on 5 matching bases. V lost 1 base and J lost 5, with 14 bases in between. The length of the CDR3 is 15 residues. Germline V gene lookup returns CDR1 SGHNT and CDR2 YYREEE (reference sequence).

This clone occurred once. The CDR3 is CSVGQGNADTQYF. The CDR3 coding sequence is TGCAGCGTCGGACAGGGAAACGCAGATACGCAGTATTTT. The chain links TRBV29-1 to TRBJ2-3; 8 bases match TRBD1. The V segment lost 6 bases and the J segment 4 bases; nucleotides outside the gene matches: 6. Germline V gene lookup returns CDR1 SQVTM and CDR2 ANQGSEA. CDR3 length equals 13 residues.

V gene TRBV25-1 combines with J gene TRBJ1-1, with 8 nucleotides matching TRBD1. This CDR3 comprises 15 residues. Losses at the gene ends were 4 bases for V and 1 base for J; bases not matched to a gene: 5. Germline loops: CDR1 MGHDK, CDR2 SYGVNS. Written as DNA, the CDR3 is TGTGCCAGCAGTGCAGGACAGGGTTCGAACACTGAAGCTTTCTTT. It specifies CASSAGQGSNTEAFF.

The sample holds a few counts of this clone. The genes are TRBV4-1 and TRBJ2-5, with TRBD1 matching 11 bases. The CDR3 runs to 19 residues. V lost 1 base, J lost 3 bases, and 13 bases stayed unmatched. Germline loops: CDR1 MGHRA, CDR2 YSYEKL. The DNA for the CDR3 is TGCGCCAGCAGCCAAGGGGCCCCTCCTCGGGACAGGGGGAAAGAGACCCAGTACTTC. This gives the protein CASSQGAPPRDRGKETQYF.

The V and J genes are TRBV6-1 and TRBJ2-1; D gene unclear. V was trimmed by 1 base and J by 1 base, leaving 17 bases between them. The CDR3 is 18 amino acids. CDR1 and CDR2 from the germline V gene are MNHNS and SASEGT. The CDR3 sequence is CASSEGHPAPASYNEQFF. The CDR3 bases are TGTGCCAGCAGTGAAGGACACCCAGCCCCCGCTTCCTACAATGAGCAGTTCTTC.